This paragraph reports one TCR beta chain. Antigen specificity is unknown. The data belong to a study of CD8+CD57+ T cells in acquired aplastic anemia. Looking at the study overall: An average of approximately 3.4 ug of DNA was obtained from sorted CD4+ and CD8+ cells. CD4+ cell libraries from healthy donors averaged approximately 10 million reads. Study-wide results and caveats: Simpson's diversity of CD8+ cells was not significantly different in patients compared with controls. Found in both controls and patients were twenty-nine CD8+ CDR3 sequences.

The study profiled TCR beta VDJ and CDR3 using genomic DNA as template. Using its own MiXCR run on the reads, TCRdb lists one record per CDR3 protein. The sample has about 110,000 distinct CDR3 sequences, around half seen once; the top ten hold roughly 34%. V gave up 3 bases and J gave up 4 bases, with 12 bases separating them. CDR1 and CDR2 from the germline V gene are MRHNA and SNTAGT. This CDR3 comprises 14 residues. The receptor comes from a human donor in good health, serving as a control. The V and J genes are TRBV6-4 and TRBJ1-2; maybe TRBD1 (6 bases). Source material: sorted CD4+, CD8+, or CD8+CD57+ T cells (not recorded which) from PBMCs. This chain's CDR3 is CASSENTGSYGYTF. CDR3 DNA: TGTGCCAGCAGTGAAAACACAGGGTCCTATGGCTACACCTTC.